These T cell receptor beta chains were read from a single sample in a study of blood T cell repertoires in COVID-19. Produced via immunoSEQ multiplex PCR; TCRdb's table is partial and in-frame only. Seen here are about 380,000 clones, roughly 90% observed once, and the top ten hold 2.5% to 3%. The sample taken for sequencing was PBMCs or T cells enriched from blood (not recorded which). All receptors come from a woman aged 25 to 39 who had recovered from COVID-19. The CDR3 runs from the conserved cysteine through the conserved F or W. The D gene is left open where the match is weak. Only part of the rows carry a size: once, few, many, or a class if the clone is expanded.

TRBD1,TRBV5-1,-,TRBJ2-7,TGCGCCAGCAGCTTGGTGGACAGGGTCGGAAGGGCCTACGAGCAGTACTTC,CASSLVDRVGRAYEQYF
-,TRBV6-5,-,TRBJ1-4,TGTGCCAGCAGTCCCCCAGGTGGTGAAAAACTGTTTTTT,CASSPPGGEKLFF
TRBD1,TRBV5-1,-,TRBJ1-1,TGCGCCAGCAGCCCCGACCCAGGGGGCGGTGAAGCTTTCTTT,CASSPDPGGGEAFF
-,TRBV7-8,-,TRBJ1-2,TGTGCCAGCAGCTGGGACATAGGCTATGGCTACACCTTC,CASSWDIGYGYTF
-,TRBV6-1,-,TRBJ2-6,TGTGCCAGCAGTGTAGCAGAGATTCACTCTGGGGCCAACGTCCTGACTTTC,CASSVAEIHSGANVLTF
-,TRBV23-1,-,TRBJ1-2,TGCGCCAGCAGTCAAAAGGACGGAGGGGACTATGGCTACACCTTC,CASSQKDGGDYGYTF
TRBD1,TRBV7-8,few,TRBJ1-2,TGTGCCAGCAGCTCATTGGACAGGGTTGGCTACACCTTC,CASSSLDRVGYTF
-,TRBV23-1,-,TRBJ1-1,TGCGCCAGCAGCCTTGACAGACGAAGGAACACTGAAGCTTTCTTT,CASSLDRRRNTEAFF
TRBD2,TRBV5-8,-,TRBJ2-7,TGTGCCAGCAGCAACGGACTAGCGGGGACCTACGAGCAGTACTTC,CASSNGLAGTYEQYF
-,TRBV5-6,-,TRBJ1-2,TGTGCCAGCAGCTTGGGACAGTATGGCTACACCTTC,CASSLGQYGYTF